Detailed here is one T cell receptor beta chain. This sample was taken from a study of blood T cell repertoires in COVID-19. Study-wide background: Italy, Spain and the United States were the sources of the convalescent and acute COVID-19 samples. Sample material is recorded as cDNA or gDNA derived from T cells, B-cell-depleted T cells, or PBMCs.

Enrolment of Seattle patients took place during active infection, and they were followed longitudinally. Original handling: Amplification of reference gene primers provided the estimated nucleated cell counts. Using immunoSEQ multiplex PCR, the repertoire was profiled, and TCRdb retains in-frame clones only, with some absent. Clonal size and the V and J genes are those of that table, whereas D and trimming came from the DNA. The repertoire holds fewer than 200,000 clones, with more than 80% as singletons. The TCR comes from a woman between 40 and 55 years old with COVID-19, enrolled during active disease. The material sequenced was peripheral blood.

The CDR3 DNA follows: TGCGCCAGCAGCTCGGGACACGACTACACTGAAGCTTTCTTT. It encodes CASSSGHDYTEAFF. The chain links TRBV5-1 to TRBJ1-1; TRBD1 is a possible D gene (6 bases). The V end lost 3 bases, the J end lost 3 bases, and 12 bases lay between the germline ends. This CDR3 region has 14 residues. Germline V lookup: CDR1 SGHRS, CDR2 YFSETQ. Variable domain in full (rest from reference TRBV5-1 and TRBJ1-1): KAGVTQTPRYLIKTRGQQVTLSCSPISGHRSVSWYQQTPGQGLQFLFEYFSETQRNKGNFPGRFSGRQFSNSRSEMNVSTLELGDSALYLCASSSGHDYTEAFFGQGTRLTVV.